This T cell receptor (beta chain) came from a study of CD8 T cells in Susac syndrome. RNA in amounts of about 0.5 to 1 ug was reverse transcribed with random hexamers. The CDR3 of TCR beta was amplified by immunoSEQ multiplex PCR across 54 Vbeta and 13 Jbeta. TCRdb re-called the immunoSEQ multiplex PCR reads through MiXCR, storing one row per CDR3 protein. In the table there are just under 150,000 distinct CDR3 sequences, 94% of which are singletons. The CDR3 is 14 amino acids. Germline V lookup: CDR1 KGHSH, CDR2 LQKENI. The V end was cut by 0 bases, the J end by 4 bases, with 8 bases between. TCR beta sequencing was performed on blood CD8+ and CD4+ T cells. TEMRA cells were FACS-enriched, unlike CD8+ and CD4+ T cells, which were negatively isolated.

The receptor was isolated from a human donor in good health. The sequencing input was CD4+ T cells from PBMCs. The chain uses TRBV18 and TRBJ2-3, with a tentative D call TRBD1 (6 bases). CDR3 amino acids: CASSPPYRADTQYF. Here the CDR3 DNA reads TGTGCCAGCTCACCACCGTACAGGGCAGATACGCAGTATTTT.